Detailed here is one TCR beta chain. The data were taken from a study of blood T cell repertoires in COVID-19. Germline V gene data show CDR1 as LGHDT and CDR2 as YNNKEL (reference sequence). The CDR3 covers 16 residues. Trimming cost V 3 bases and J 0 bases; bases outside gene matches: 1. Repertoires were generated with immunoSEQ multiplex PCR, while TCRdb's copy carries only in-frame clones and drops some. This repertoire shows around 160,000 clones, around 81% found once; its top ten account for approximately 6%. This TCR came from a man aged 35-49 years who had recovered from COVID-19. The chain joins TRBV3-1 (or the pseudogene TRBV3-2) to TRBJ1-4; TRBD1 matches at 10 bases. What was sequenced was PBMCs or T cells enriched from blood (not recorded which). The CDR3 DNA reads as TGTGCCAGCAGCCAGGACAGGGGGGCAACTAATGAAAAACTGTTTTTT. Its protein is CASSQDRGATNEKLFF.